A selection of T cell receptor beta chains follows, all from one sample in a study of shared clonotypes between healthy human individuals. The repertoire was sequenced with immunoSEQ multiplex PCR; TCRdb's copy has only in-frame clones and lacks some. The repertoire includes some 470,000 clones, approximately 80% of them detected once, and 13% sits in the top ten. The sample consisted of PBMCs. The receptors derive from a woman aged 40 to 50 in good health. Some clones in this sample may be carry-over from other donors' samples. Each CDR3 is given with its conserved first and last residue. D genes are given only for firm matches. Expanded clones get a size class; other rows say once, few or many, or leave the size out.

14 TRBD2 NA TRBJ2-1 TRBV30 CAWSPPGLGDEQFF TGTGCCTGGAGTCCCCCGGGACTAGGCGATGAGCAGTTCTTC
14 NA NA TRBJ2-7 TRBV9 CASSARGYTHEQYF TGTGCCAGCAGCGCGAGGGGGTATACCCACGAGCAGTACTTC
15 NA NA TRBJ2-5 TRBV27 CASSSGRAPWETQYF TGTGCCAGCAGTTCGGGCAGGGCCCCCTGGGAGACCCAGTACTTC
17 TRBD2 once TRBJ2-1 TRBV28 CASSRSSGLAGGNEQFF TGTGCCAGCAGTCGATCCTCGGGGCTAGCGGGTGGGAATGAGCAGTTCTTC
13 TRBD2 NA TRBJ2-5 TRBV29-1 CSVPTLAGETQYF TGCAGCGTCCCGACCCTAGCGGGAGAGACCCAGTACTTC
14 TRBD2 NA TRBJ2-1 TRBV29-1 CSAQTSGRANEQFF TGCAGCGCCCAGACTAGCGGGAGGGCAAATGAGCAGTTCTTC
16 TRBD2 NA TRBJ2-3 TRBV5-1 CASSLVAGATGDTQYF TGCGCCAGCAGCTTGGTAGCGGGAGCCACTGGGGATACGCAGTATTTT
15 NA NA TRBJ2-7 TRBV18 CASSPRVRTSYEQYF TGCGCCAGCTCACCACGGGTAAGGACCTCCTACGAGCAGTACTTC
14 NA NA TRBJ2-3 TRBV10-3 CAIGLGDSTDTQYF TGTGCCATAGGACTTGGAGATAGCACAGATACGCAGTATTTT
12 NA NA TRBJ2-7 TRBV10-3 CAISEILYEQYF TGTGCCATCAGTGAGATACTATACGAGCAGTACTTC
16 NA NA TRBJ2-7 TRBV7-8 CASSWARGTGRYEQYF TGTGCCAGCAGCTGGGCCCGAGGAACGGGGCGCTACGAGCAGTACTTC
17 NA once TRBJ2-2 TRBV19 CASSSQGWESNTGELFF TGTGCCAGTAGCTCACAGGGTTGGGAGTCGAACACCGGGGAGCTGTTTTTT
13 NA NA TRBJ2-2 TRBV11-2 CASRSLVTGELFF TGTGCCAGCAGGTCGCTAGTCACCGGGGAGCTGTTTTTT
12 NA NA TRBJ1-2 TRBV7-9 CASSLIGGGYTF TGTGCCAGCAGCTTAATTGGCGGGGGCTACACCTTC
15 NA NA TRBJ2-7 TRBV7-8 CASSLRALVVYEQYF TGTGCCAGCAGCTTAAGGGCCTTGGTCGTGTACGAGCAGTACTTC
16 TRBD2 few TRBJ2-7 TRBV4-1 CASSQTSGRRAYEQYF TGCGCCAGCAGCCAAACTAGCGGGAGGAGGGCCTACGAGCAGTACTTC
15 TRBD2 once TRBJ2-2 TRBV7-3 CASSLGRVDTGELFF TGTGCCAGCAGTCTCGGGAGGGTAGACACCGGGGAGCTGTTTTTT
15 NA NA TRBJ1-5 TRBV6-1 CASSPGPGRNQPQHF TGTGCCAGCAGTCCCGGGCCCGGGAGGAATCAGCCCCAGCATTTT
16 NA NA TRBJ1-3 TRBV28 CASSSTFRLAGNTIYF TGTGCCAGCAGTTCCACTTTCAGGTTAGCTGGAAACACCATATATTTT